These T cell receptor beta chains were read from a single sample in a study of early T cells in non-severe SARS-CoV-2 infection. MiXCR, applied by TCRdb to the 5' RACE reads, yields one record per CDR3 protein. The sample holds about 83,000 distinct CDR3 sequences, about 9.4% seen once. The sample consisted of whole blood, taken at baseline. Every receptor here comes from an adult who was a healthcare worker with PCR-confirmed SARS-CoV-2 infection or an uninfected control (not recorded which). CDR3s leave out the opening cysteine and the closing phenylalanine or tryptophan. The order of the fields is J gene, clone size, V gene, CDR3 protein. Clone size is not always given. Where it is, it says once, few, many or a class for expanded clones.

J: TRBJ2-1; size: many; V: TRBV12-3/TRBV12-4; CDR3: ASSEHSGTNNEQF
J: TRBJ2-1; size: .; V: TRBV28; CDR3: ASSSRFLNEQF
J: TRBJ2-7; size: few; V: TRBV28; CDR3: ASSLSVRRALGQY
J: TRBJ2-1; size: few; V: TRBV11-2; CDR3: ASSPFRGQGVKLAGRRSQF
J: TRBJ2-7; size: many; V: TRBV7-9; CDR3: ASSVQGYEQY
J: TRBJ2-3; size: .; V: TRBV30; CDR3: AWSVQGMDTQY
J: TRBJ1-4; size: few; V: TRBV6-5; CDR3: ASSPLRTGRGGQVNEKLF
J: TRBJ2-2; size: .; V: TRBV9; CDR3: ASSVAGTGELF
J: TRBJ2-3; size: .; V: TRBV7-9; CDR3: ASSFGTGADTQY
J: TRBJ1-6; size: .; V: TRBV27; CDR3: ASSLFYSWSSYNSPLH
J: TRBJ1-2; size: .; V: TRBV5-8; CDR3: ASSFIEGQGDGYT
J: TRBJ2-7; size: many; V: TRBV28; CDR3: ASKLAGGPHEQY
J: TRBJ2-3; size: .; V: TRBV28; CDR3: ASIPGQTTDTQY
J: TRBJ2-1; size: many; V: TRBV15; CDR3: ATSRSQGLPSSSSYNEQF
J: TRBJ2-7; size: many; V: TRBV7-9; CDR3: ASSQSGGSSYEQY
J: TRBJ2-7; size: .; V: TRBV6-6; CDR3: ASSYSNPSSYEQY
J: TRBJ2-2; size: many; V: TRBV7-8; CDR3: ASSLTLGLNTGELF
J: TRBJ2-7; size: .; V: TRBV20-1; CDR3: SAREVGTSGSSEY
J: TRBJ2-7; size: .; V: TRBV27; CDR3: ASSYRGEEAYEQY
J: TRBJ2-3; size: many; V: TRBV12-3/TRBV12-4; CDR3: ASSPGTGGY
J: TRBJ1-1; size: few; V: TRBV5-1; CDR3: ASSSRGANTEAF
J: TRBJ2-7; size: few; V: TRBV28; CDR3: ASSPTSGSSYEQY
J: TRBJ2-3; size: .; V: TRBV19; CDR3: ASSGGLYTQY
J: TRBJ2-2; size: many; V: TRBV12-3/TRBV12-4; CDR3: ASSLIGTGVRTRELF
J: TRBJ2-7; size: few; V: TRBV7-2; CDR3: ASSLEVGREQY